This T cell receptor beta chain was sequenced during a study of cytomegalovirus exposure and HLA in healthy donors. The overall study: HLA-typed donors were the source of approximately 88 million unique TCRs, which an early data release held.

Study-wide findings and caveats: Among TCR beta chains, those listed as cytomegalovirus-associated numbered some 170. A missense variant in DCLRE1C was later tied to TCR beta V- and J-gene trimming.

Note on this clone: No antigen is known for it.

The PCR contained 60 Vbeta and 13 Jbeta primers. Data came from immunoSEQ multiplex PCR; TCRdb stores just in-frame clones and leaves some out. Of roughly 62,000 clones in the sample, about 80% were seen once. Looked up from germline, CDR1 is DFQATT and CDR2 is SNEGSKA (reference sequence). Trimming removed 7 bases at V and 6 bases at J, with 12 bases between. This CDR3 region has 11 residues. This TCR came from a woman between 40 and 50 years old in good health and CMV-seropositive. V is TRBV20-1 and J is TRBJ1-2; D perhaps matches TRBD1 (6 bases). The source material was PBMCs. The CDR3 nucleotides read TGCAGTGGCAGGGGAAGGGATGGCTACACCTTC. Translating it yields CSGRGRDGYTF.